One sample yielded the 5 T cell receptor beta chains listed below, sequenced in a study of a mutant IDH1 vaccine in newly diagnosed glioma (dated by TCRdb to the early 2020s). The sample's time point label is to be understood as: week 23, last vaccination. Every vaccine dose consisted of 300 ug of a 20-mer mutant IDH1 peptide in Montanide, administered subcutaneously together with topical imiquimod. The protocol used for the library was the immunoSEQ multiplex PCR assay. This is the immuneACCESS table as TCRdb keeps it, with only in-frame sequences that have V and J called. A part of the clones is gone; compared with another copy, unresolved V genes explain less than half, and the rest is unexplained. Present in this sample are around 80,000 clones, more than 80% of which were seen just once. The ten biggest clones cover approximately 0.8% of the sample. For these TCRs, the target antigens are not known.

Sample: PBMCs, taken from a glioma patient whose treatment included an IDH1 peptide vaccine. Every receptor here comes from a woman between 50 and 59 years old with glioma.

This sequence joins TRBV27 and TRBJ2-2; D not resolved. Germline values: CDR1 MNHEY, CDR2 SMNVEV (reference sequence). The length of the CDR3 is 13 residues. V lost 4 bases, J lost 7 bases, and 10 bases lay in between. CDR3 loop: CASSSGRSGELFF. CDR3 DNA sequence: TGTGCCAGCAGTTCGGGCCGCAGCGGGGAGCTGTTTTTT.

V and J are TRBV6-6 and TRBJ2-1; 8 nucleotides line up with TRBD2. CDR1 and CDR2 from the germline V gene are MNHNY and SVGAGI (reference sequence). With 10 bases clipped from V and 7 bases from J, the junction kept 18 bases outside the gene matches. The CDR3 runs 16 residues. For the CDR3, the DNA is TGTGCCACCAGGGAGGCTAGCGGGTTTGGGTGGAATGAGCAGTTCTTC. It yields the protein CATREASGFGWNEQFF.

CDR3 nucleotides: TGTGCCTGGAATGTGGTAGGGGCCGGGGAGCTGTTTTTT. Protein sequence: CAWNVVGAGELFF. The gene calls are TRBV30 and TRBJ2-2; the D gene is possibly TRBD1 (5 bases). There are 13 residues in the CDR3. With 4 bases removed from V and 6 bases from J, the gap between germline ends came to 12 bases. From germline, CDR1 is GTSNPN and CDR2 SVGIG (reference sequence).

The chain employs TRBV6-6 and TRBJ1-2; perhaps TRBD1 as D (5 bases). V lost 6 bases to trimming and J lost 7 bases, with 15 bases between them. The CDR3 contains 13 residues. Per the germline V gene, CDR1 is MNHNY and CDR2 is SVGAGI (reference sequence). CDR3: CASRSRRGGGYTF. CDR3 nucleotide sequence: TGTGCCAGCAGGTCAAGGAGGGGAGGTGGCTACACCTTC.

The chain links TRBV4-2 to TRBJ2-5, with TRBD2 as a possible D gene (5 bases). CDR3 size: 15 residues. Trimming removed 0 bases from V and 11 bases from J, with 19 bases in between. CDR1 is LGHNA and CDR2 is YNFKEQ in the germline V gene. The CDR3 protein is CASSQDPLLVHKQYF. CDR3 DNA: TGTGCCAGCAGCCAAGACCCCCTACTAGTCCACAAGCAGTACTTC.